This entry lists 28 T cell receptor beta chains sequenced from one sample in a study of CD8+ T cells in alopecia areata. Treatment denoted: oral pan-JAK inhibitor, 5-10 mg twice daily. The authors extracted RNA and reverse transcribed it into cDNA as the sequencing template. Profiled with immunoSEQ multiplex PCR; TCRdb holds only in-frame clones, not every one. The repertoire holds around 120,000 clones, with roughly 63% as singletons. Sequenced material: CD8+ T cells sorted from blood, taken at week 4, from a patient treated with tofacitinib. These receptors originate from a human donor with alopecia areata.

This clone was observed once. The gene calls are TRBV11-2 and TRBJ1-2; a possible D gene is TRBD1 (5 bases). Germline V gene lookup returns CDR1 SGHAT and CDR2 FQNNGV. The CDR3 has 14 residues. Between the trimmed V and J ends, which lost 8 bases and 4 bases, there was a span of 17 bases. CDR3: CASGVGEGVYGYTF. The DNA of the CDR3 is TGTGCCAGCGGCGTGGGGGAGGGAGTCTATGGCTACACCTTC.

The chain carries TRBV30 and TRBJ1-1; D not resolved. V gave up 5 bases and J gave up 5 bases, with 12 bases separating them. CDR3 length: 12 amino acids. The V gene's germline CDR1 is GTSNPN and CDR2 SVGIG (reference sequence). CDR3 nucleotide sequence: TGTGCCTGGTCATGGGGAGAGACTGAAGCTTTCTTT. It encodes CAWSWGETEAFF.

This clone occurred a few times. This rearrangement joins TRBV29-1 to TRBJ2-1, with D possibly called TRBD1 or TRBD2 (5 bases each). V was trimmed by 3 bases and J by 0 bases, leaving 9 bases between them. Germline V gene lookup returns CDR1 SQVTM and CDR2 ANQGSEA. This CDR3 comprises 14 residues. This CDR3 reads CSVEGDFSYNEQFF. The CDR3 DNA is TGCAGCGTTGAGGGGGATTTCTCCTACAATGAGCAGTTCTTC.

The chain employs TRBV29-1 and TRBJ2-1; D is unclear. The V end lost 3 bases, the J end lost 7 bases, and 10 bases lay between the germline ends. This CDR3 has 12 residues. Germline values: CDR1 SQVTM, CDR2 ANQGSEA. The chain's CDR3 is CSVEVVQNEQFF. CDR3 DNA sequence: TGCAGCGTTGAGGTCGTGCAGAATGAGCAGTTCTTC.

As DNA, the CDR3 is TGTGCCAGCAGTTACGCCTTTGGACAGCAAGAGACCCAGTACTTC. Encoded protein: CASSYAFGQQETQYF. The rearrangement joins TRBV6-5 to TRBJ2-5, with D tentatively TRBD1 (6 bases). Germline-derived CDR1 and CDR2 are MNHEY and SVGAGI. Trimming took off 2 bases at V and 2 bases at J, with 12 bases between the two ends. This CDR3 comprises 15 residues.

The rearrangement uses TRBV7-9 and TRBJ1-2, with D hard to call. V lost 5 bases, J lost 5 bases, and 12 bases lay in between. Germline V gene lookup returns CDR1 SEHNR and CDR2 FQNEAQ (reference sequence). CDR3 length equals 13 residues. The CDR3 reads CASSPMEGYGYTF. The CDR3 nucleotides are TGTGCCAGCAGCCCGATGGAGGGATATGGCTACACCTTC.

This chain joins TRBV30 and TRBJ2-2; 7 nucleotides agree with TRBD1. Germline V gives CDR1 GTSNPN, CDR2 SVGIG (reference sequence). V trimming: 4 bases; J trimming: 2 bases; junction bases outside the gene matches: 4. The CDR3 is 14 residues long. For the CDR3, the DNA is TGTGCCTGGATTACAGGGGAAAACACCGGGGAGCTGTTTTTT. Amino acids: CAWITGENTGELFF.

V is TRBV29-1 and J is TRBJ1-2; no reliable D call. The germline CDR1 and CDR2 sequences are SQVTM and ANQGSEA. V lost 6 bases to trimming and J lost 4 bases, with 12 bases between them. CDR3 length: 12 amino acids. This CDR3 is CSVDELGYGYTF. Here the CDR3 DNA reads TGCAGCGTCGACGAACTGGGCTATGGCTACACCTTC. Based on the CDR3 plus reference TRBV29-1 and TRBJ1-2, the full variable domain is SAVISQKPSRDICQRGTSLTIQCQVDSQVTMMFWYRQQPGQSLTLIATANQGSEATYESGFVIDKFPISRPNLTFSTLTVSNMSPEDSSIYLCSVDELGYGYTFGSGTRLTVV.

This chain uses TRBV28 with TRBJ2-7, with a possible D match to TRBD2 (5 bases). The germline V gene encodes CDR1 MDHEN and CDR2 SYDVKM. This CDR3 is built from 13 residues. Deletions cut 5 bases from V and 9 bases from J, with 17 bases between. CDR3 residues: CASSHGVRELQYF. Written as DNA, the CDR3 is TGTGCCAGCAGTCATGGAGTAAGGGAGTTGCAGTACTTC.

The chain couples TRBV5-6 to TRBJ2-1; 7 bases fit TRBD1. This CDR3 spans 12 amino acids. Unmatched junction bases numbered 5, after V lost 5 bases and J lost 9 bases. CDR1 is SGHDT and CDR2 is YYEEEE in the germline V gene. The CDR3 DNA follows: TGTGCCAGCAGGAACAGGGGTCTTGAGCAGTTCTTC. Its translation: CASRNRGLEQFF.

The rearrangement uses TRBV4-3 and TRBJ1-4; D not certain. V was cut by 0 bases and J by 2 bases, with 10 bases left in between. CDR3 length equals 16 residues. Germline V CDR1 and CDR2: LGHNA, YSLEER. CDR3 in amino acids: CASSQDWRATNEKLFF. The CDR3 coding sequence is TGCGCCAGCAGCCAAGATTGGAGGGCTACTAATGAAAAACTGTTTTTT.

The gene calls are TRBV29-1 and TRBJ2-1, with 11 bases fitting TRBD2. This CDR3 has 15 amino acids. The germline V gene has CDR1 SQVTM and CDR2 ANQGSEA. With 3 bases clipped from V and 6 bases from J, the junction kept 7 bases outside the gene matches. The chain's CDR3 is CSVDSGLAVPNEQFF. CDR3 bases: TGCAGCGTTGATTCGGGACTAGCGGTACCCAATGAGCAGTTCTTC.

The chain recombines TRBV29-1 with TRBJ2-1; D is tentatively TRBD1 or TRBD2 (5 bases each). V was trimmed by 4 bases and J by 14 bases, leaving 21 bases between them. The CDR3 loop spans 13 amino acids. The germline V gene encodes CDR1 SQVTM and CDR2 ANQGSEA. The CDR3 loop reads CSVASLEGLGEFF. Written as DNA, the CDR3 is TGCAGCGTTGCTAGCCTCGAGGGCCTAGGGGAGTTCTTC.

The rearrangement links TRBV7-9 to TRBJ2-2; D gene ambiguous. Germline loops: CDR1 SEHNR, CDR2 FQNEAQ (reference sequence). The V and J ends lost 5 bases and 6 bases respectively, with 13 bases between them. This CDR3 region has 14 residues. The CDR3 protein is CASSPRWFAGELFF. CDR3 DNA: TGTGCCAGCAGCCCTAGGTGGTTTGCCGGGGAGCTGTTTTTT.

The chain links TRBV6-4 to TRBJ2-1, with D possibly TRBD2 on 7 matching bases. V lost 0 bases to trimming and J lost 3 bases, with 12 bases between them. This CDR3 spans 16 amino acids. The V gene's germline CDR1 is MRHNA and CDR2 SNTAGT. The CDR3 reads CASSDSGGGGYNEQFF. CDR3 sequence (DNA): TGTGCCAGCAGTGACTCAGGGGGGGGAGGCTACAATGAGCAGTTCTTC.

With respect to this clone: The sample has other DNA sequences that encode this CDR3 too. V is TRBV5-6 and J is TRBJ2-7, with D possibly matching TRBD2 (5 bases). This CDR3 spans 12 amino acids. Per germline, CDR1 SGHDT and CDR2 YYEEEE. V was cut by 0 bases and J by 4 bases, with 5 bases left in between. Here the CDR3 DNA reads TGTGCCAGCAGCTTGGGCGGGTACGAGCAGTACTTC. Translation: CASSLGGYEQYF.

The J gene is TRBJ2-5, the V gene TRBV5-1; weak D call: TRBD1 (6 bases). V shed 4 bases and J shed 1 base, with 11 bases lying between them. The CDR3 contains 14 residues. In germline, CDR1 is SGHRS, CDR2 YFSETQ. DNA of the CDR3: TGCGCCAGCAGCACCGGACAGATCCAAGAGACCCAGTACTTC. As protein: CASSTGQIQETQYF.

This clone has only a few counts. The J gene is TRBJ2-1, the V gene TRBV30; D unresolved. Germline CDR1 reads GTSNPN; CDR2 reads SVGIG (reference sequence). V dropped 5 bases and J dropped 3 bases, with 8 bases sitting between them. The CDR3 extends over 12 amino acids. The CDR3 is CAWASVYNEQFF. The CDR3 DNA follows: TGTGCCTGGGCATCCGTCTACAATGAGCAGTTCTTC.

The rearrangement links TRBV29-1 to TRBJ1-6; 7 positions agree with TRBD1. The CDR3 runs 13 residues. Germline V gene sequence: CDR1 SQVTM, CDR2 ANQGSEA. V was pared by 6 bases and J by 3 bases, with 2 bases of the junction left unmatched. CDR3 residues: CSVRDSYNSPLHF. The CDR3 DNA reads TGCAGCGTCCGGGACAGCTATAATTCACCCCTCCACTTT.

The chain recombines TRBV7-3 with TRBJ2-3, with D possibly being TRBD1 or TRBD2 (7 bases each). Trimming left V 5 bases short and J 5 bases short, with 14 bases between. Germline V gene sequence: CDR1 SGHTA, CDR2 FQGTGA. The CDR3 length is 14 residues. The CDR3 region has the DNA TGTGCCAGCAGCCCCCCAGGGGGGGGAGATACGCAGTATTTT. Its translation: CASSPPGGGDTQYF.

The V call is TRBV27, the J call TRBJ2-7; D remains unclear. Trimming removed 3 bases at V and 0 bases at J, with 6 bases between. Germline values: CDR1 MNHEY, CDR2 SMNVEV (reference sequence). This CDR3 contains 13 residues. This CDR3 is CASSLAFSYEQYF. CDR3 DNA sequence: TGTGCCAGCAGTTTGGCTTTCTCCTACGAGCAGTACTTC.

V usage is TRBV27 and J usage is TRBJ1-5; perhaps TRBD1 as D (5 bases). This CDR3 comprises 14 residues. V was shortened by 8 bases and J by 2 bases, with 13 bases between the two germline ends. Germline V gives CDR1 MNHEY, CDR2 SMNVEV (reference sequence). The chain's CDR3 is CASSSREGNQPQHF. Written as DNA, the CDR3 is TGTGCCAGCTCCTCCAGGGAGGGCAATCAGCCCCAGCATTTT.

The chain joins TRBV11-2 to TRBJ2-3; 7 nucleotides match TRBD2. Losses at the gene ends were 2 bases for V and 6 bases for J; bases not matched to a gene: 8. This CDR3 spans 15 amino acids. Germline CDR1 SGHAT, CDR2 FQNNGV. The CDR3 loop reads CASSLLSGGTDTQYF. The CDR3 nucleotides read TGTGCCAGCAGCTTACTCTCGGGGGGAACGGATACGCAGTATTTT.

This sequence joins TRBV28 and TRBJ2-1; 8 bases map to TRBD2. Germline assignment: CDR1 MDHEN and CDR2 SYDVKM. Germline trimming cut 5 bases from V and 7 bases from J; bases unmatched to any gene: 13. The CDR3 has 16 residues. The DNA for the CDR3 is TGTGCCAGCAGTCCGCTCCCTAGCGGGCCCCCTAATGAGCAGTTCTTC. Protein product: CASSPLPSGPPNEQFF.

J is TRBJ2-3 and V is TRBV23-1; D may be TRBD1 (6 bases). TRBV23-1 is reported as an ORF; its role is uncertain. Trimming removed 3 bases from V and 2 bases from J, with 15 bases in between. This CDR3 contains 16 residues. The CDR3 sequence: CASSHSQGPDTDTQYF. The CDR3 DNA sequence: TGCGCCAGCAGTCATTCCCAGGGGCCGGACACAGATACGCAGTATTTT.

This clone was seen a single time. The chain uses TRBV29-1 and TRBJ2-7, with no clear D. V lost 0 bases and J lost 0, with 9 bases in between. CDR1 is SQVTM and CDR2 is ANQGSEA in the germline V gene. The CDR3 has 14 amino acids. CDR3 in amino acids: CSVEDSGPSYEQYF. The CDR3 DNA sequence: TGCAGCGTTGAAGACTCCGGGCCCTCCTACGAGCAGTACTTC.

The CDR3 DNA is TGTGCCTGGAGTGTACTTAAGGACCTAGGGGAGACCCAGTACTTC. Translation gives CAWSVLKDLGETQYF. This sequence joins TRBV30 and TRBJ2-5, with D unclear. Trimming took 0 bases from V and 5 from J, leaving 16 bases between them. The CDR3 totals 15 residues. Germline CDR1 and CDR2: GTSNPN and SVGIG (reference sequence).

The chain has TRBV7-2 and TRBJ2-3; D unresolved. CDR1 is SGHTA and CDR2 is FQGNSA in the germline V gene. Trimming took off 4 bases at V and 5 bases at J, with 10 bases between the two ends. The CDR3 consists of 13 residues. The CDR3 region has the DNA TGTGCCAGCAGCTCTTCCCTAGTAGATACGCAGTATTTT. It encodes CASSSSLVDTQYF.